The 2 T cell receptor beta chains presented below share a single source sample, sequenced in a study of tumor-infiltrating lymphocytes in primary liver carcinoma. Unsorted bulk tissue, about 19-32 mg of it, served as the source for co-extraction of RNA and DNA. Synthesis of TCR beta cDNA was carried out from approximately 0.55 ug total RNA with a constant-region primer. Slightly modified ARM-PCR served as the procedure for the TCR beta libraries. These libraries came from three rounds of nested multiplex PCR. PCR rounds one and two used TRBV1-TRBV30 forward primers with a C-beta reverse primer for around 9 cycles each. TCRdb itself ran the multiplex PCR reads through MiXCR, one entry per CDR3 protein. The sample carries approximately 100,000 distinct CDR3 sequences, 55% to 80% recorded once. The specimen sequenced was liver tumor tissue from sampling region 2. Stated subset: tumor region T2, inferior pole. These receptors originate from a woman aged 55-69 years with primary liver carcinoma and hepatitis B virus infection.

This clonotype has ten or more counts. The chain links TRBV2 to TRBJ2-7, with D possibly matching TRBD1 (5 bases). Trimming took off 6 bases at V and 7 bases at J, with 10 bases between the two ends. This CDR3 has 11 amino acids. The V gene's germline CDR1 is SNHLY and CDR2 FYNNEI. The CDR3 nucleotides read TGTGCCAGCAGCCAGGGTCTTGAGCAGTACTTC. As protein: CASSQGLEQYF.

Notes on this clonotype: A read error may produce the germline difference seen at one junction end. This chain uses TRBV6-5 with TRBJ2-5; unclear D gene. The CDR3 has 14 amino acids. Per germline, CDR1 MNHEY and CDR2 SVGAGI. In nucleotides, the CDR3 is TGTGCCAGCAGACCCCGGCCGAGCTCGGAGACACAGTACTTC. This translates into CASRPRPSSETQYF.